This paragraph reports one T cell receptor (beta chain). What it binds is not known. The data originate from a study of vaccination and CD4 T cells after COVID-19. Overall study context: The post-COVID samples were taken a median approximately 100 days after diagnosis, anywhere from 35 to 161. Blood was drawn a median roughly 68 days post second dose, range 14 to 241.

The length of the CDR3 is 13 residues. Germline assignment: CDR1 SNHLY and CDR2 FYNNEI. With 6 bases removed from V and 3 bases from J, the gap between germline ends came to 6 bases. At the Johns Hopkins FTIC core, DNA taken from cultured CD4+ T cells was sequenced by way of the Oncomine TCR Beta short-read assay. TCRdb passed the PCR reads through MiXCR, listing each CDR3 protein once. Of approximately 24,000 distinct CDR3 sequences listed, roughly 40% are singletons. Time point noted: late sampling 161 to 241 days after vaccination in a few convalescent patients. Described treatment: roughly nine-day PBMC culture with coronavirus spike peptide pools or control peptides (ViraFEST assay). With peptide pools, ViraFEST first expanded antigen-specific T cells and afterwards sequenced their TCRs.

This chain connects TRBV2 to TRBJ2-6, with no clear D. The clonotype was recovered from a human donor who had recovered from COVID-19. The input for sequencing was CD4+ T cells from blood, cultured in vitro, taken about 7 months after SARS-CoV-2 vaccination. CDR3 in DNA: TGTGCCAGCAGGACGAGTGGGGCCAACGTCCTGACTTTC. It specifies CASRTSGANVLTF.